This TCR beta chain stems from a study of cytomegalovirus exposure and HLA in healthy donors. Across the study: From HLA-typed donors, an early data release held around 85 million unique TCRs.

As concerns this clone: The target antigen is unknown.

Overall study results and limits: On later analysis, the bulk of CMV-associated TCR beta chains appeared to be HLA-restricted.

Researchers ran the PCR with 60 Vbeta and 13 Jbeta primers. Here immunoSEQ multiplex PCR was the method, and the copy in TCRdb shows in-frame clones only, minus some. This table holds 120,000 or so clones, roughly 80% found once. V trimming: 4 bases; J trimming: 2 bases; junction bases outside the gene matches: 8. CDR1 is LNHDA, CDR2 SQIVND, per germline (reference sequence). The CDR3 runs 18 residues. The sequence derives from a man aged 30 to 45 in good health and CMV-seronegative. Sequenced sample: PBMCs. The V call is TRBV19, the J call TRBJ2-2; 12 nucleotides line up with TRBD2. The CDR3 loop reads CASSTDKLAGGNTGELFF. CDR3 bases: TGTGCCAGTAGTACCGATAAACTAGCGGGGGGTAACACCGGGGAGCTGTTTTTT. Looking up the rest from reference TRBV19 and TRBJ2-2 gives the full variable domain: DGGITQSPKYLFRKEGQNVTLSCEQNLNHDAMYWYRQDPGQGLRLIYYSQIVNDFQKGDIAEGYSVSREKKESFPLTVTSAQKNPTAFYLCASSTDKLAGGNTGELFFGEGSRLTVL.